This passage covers 14 T cell receptor beta chains from one sample sequenced in a study of OX40 agonist ivuxolimab in advanced cancers. The method was the immunoSEQ multiplex PCR assay. Imported from immuneACCESS, the table was reduced by TCRdb to in-frame sequences with V and J called. These copies leave out some clones; in studies compared against another copy, an unresolved V gene accounts for under half, and the cause of the remainder is not known. The sample data list tens of thousands of clones, and more than 65% of these were observed just once. About 5% of the sample is in the top ten clones. The specimen comprised CD4+ or CD8+ T cells sorted from blood, sampled in a trial of the OX40 agonist ivuxolimab. The receptors come from an adult with an advanced solid tumor such as melanoma, head and neck, liver or kidney cancer.

V and J are TRBV4-3 and TRBJ2-3; D is unresolved. V lost 0 bases to trimming and J lost 7 bases, with 14 bases between them. Germline values: CDR1 LGHNA, CDR2 YSLEER. This CDR3 is 15 amino acids long. In DNA form, the CDR3 reads TGCGCCAGCAGCCAAGATTCCCGTGTGGGGAATACGCAGTATTTT. Its protein is CASSQDSRVGNTQYF.

The J gene is TRBJ1-1, the V gene TRBV5-8; D unclear. V was pared by 6 bases and J by 5 bases, with 14 bases between. Per germline, CDR1 SGHTS and CDR2 YDEGEE. This CDR3 spans 13 amino acids. The CDR3 here is CASKDRGQTEAFF. The CDR3 bases are TGTGCCAGCAAGGACCGTGGCCAAACTGAAGCTTTCTTT.

The table lists this clone with a few counts. The chain joins TRBV18 to TRBJ2-5; 12 nucleotides line up with TRBD2. The CDR3 length is 15 residues. Per germline, CDR1 KGHSH and CDR2 LQKENI. V was pared by 4 bases and J by 7 bases, with 7 bases of the junction left unmatched. In DNA, the CDR3 is TGTGCCAGCTCACAAGGACTAGCGGGACGTGGGACCCAGTACTTC. It is translated as CASSQGLAGRGTQYF.

The rearrangement uses TRBV27 and TRBJ2-1; 13 bases line up with TRBD2. The CDR3 has 18 residues. V shed 6 bases and J 9 bases; nucleotides not matched to a gene: 17. Germline assignment: CDR1 MNHEY and CDR2 SMNVEV (reference sequence). The CDR3 region has the DNA TGTGCCAGCAGCTCTGGACTAGCGGGAGATCCTAACAACGGTGAGCAGTTCTTC. Translated, it gives CASSSGLAGDPNNGEQFF.

CDR3 in amino acids: CASSVGREHEQFF. CDR3 DNA sequence: TGTGCCAGCAGCGTAGGACGGGAACATGAGCAGTTCTTC. V and J are TRBV9 and TRBJ2-1; D might be TRBD2 (5 bases). V lost 0 bases, J lost 8 bases, and 9 bases lay in between. Germline V gene lookup returns CDR1 SGDLS and CDR2 YYNGEE. The CDR3 is made up of 13 amino acids.

The CDR3 protein is CASSTPQGSAFF. As DNA, the CDR3 is TGTGCCAGCAGTACGCCACAGGGATCAGCTTTCTTT. This chain joins TRBV6-6 and TRBJ1-1; tentative D call: TRBD1 (6 bases). Deletions cut 5 bases from V and 10 bases from J, with 14 bases between. This CDR3 is 12 amino acids long. CDR1 and CDR2 (germline): MNHNY, SVGAGI (reference sequence).

V gene TRBV19 combines with J gene TRBJ1-4, with TRBD1 as a possible D gene (6 bases). Germline V gene data show CDR1 as LNHDA and CDR2 as SQIVND (reference sequence). The CDR3 length is 19 residues. Trimming stripped 3 bases from V and 1 base from J, with 21 bases between. CDR3: CASSIGMAGVEGTNEKLFF. The CDR3 DNA sequence: TGTGCCAGTAGTATTGGGATGGCAGGGGTTGAAGGAACTAATGAAAAACTGTTTTTT.

The genes are TRBV2 and TRBJ1-5; the D is unclear. V was pared by 4 bases and J by 3 bases, with 10 bases between. The germline gives CDR1 SNHLY, CDR2 FYNNEI. This CDR3 contains 14 residues. In nucleotides, the CDR3 is TGTGCCAGCAGTGTAAACGACAACAATCAGCCCCAGCATTTT. It is translated as CASSVNDNNQPQHF.

This chain connects TRBV19 to TRBJ1-5, with a tentative D call TRBD1 (6 bases). Germline CDR1 is LNHDA and CDR2 is SQIVND (reference sequence). The CDR3 extends over 14 amino acids. V dropped 7 bases and J dropped 3 bases, with 13 bases sitting between them. CDR3 nucleotide sequence: TGTGCCAGTACCACAGACAGGTCCAATCAGCCCCAGCATTTT. This sequence encodes CASTTDRSNQPQHF.

The chain employs TRBV6-5 and TRBJ2-3; D ambiguous. Trimming cost V 5 bases and J 9 bases, with 18 bases left between them. The germline V gene has CDR1 MNHEY and CDR2 SVGAGI. CDR3 length: 14 amino acids. CDR3 region: CASSRSRPISTQYF. The CDR3 DNA reads as TGTGCCAGCAGTAGAAGTAGGCCGATCTCCACGCAGTATTTT.

The chain joins TRBV5-1 to TRBJ2-3, with 8 nucleotides matching TRBD2. V shed 0 bases, J shed 0 bases, and the junction held 15 bases outside the gene matches. Per the germline V gene, CDR1 is SGHRS and CDR2 is YFSETQ. CDR3 size: 20 residues. Here the CDR3 DNA reads TGCGCCAGCAGCTTGGGGAGCAGCGGGAGATTTCCCACTAGCACAGATACGCAGTATTTT. It is translated as CASSLGSSGRFPTSTDTQYF.

This chain joins TRBV19 and TRBJ2-2, with no clear D. Germline values: CDR1 LNHDA, CDR2 SQIVND (reference sequence). This CDR3 is 16 amino acids long. Trimming cost V 3 bases and J 0 bases, with 11 bases left between them. Here the CDR3 DNA reads TGTGCCAGTAGTATTAGTAAGAGCTCGAACACCGGGGAGCTGTTTTTT. This gives the protein CASSISKSSNTGELFF.

This chain uses TRBV18 with TRBJ1-1; D unresolved. The CDR3 is 13 residues long. CDR1 is KGHSH and CDR2 is LQKENI in the germline V gene. Deletions cut 0 bases from V and 6 bases from J, with 8 bases between. The CDR3 sequence is CASSPPGGAEAFF. The DNA of the CDR3 is TGTGCCAGCTCACCACCGGGAGGTGCTGAAGCTTTCTTT. Full variable domain (remainder filled in from reference TRBV18 and TRBJ1-1): NAGVMQNPRHLVRRRGQEARLRCSPMKGHSHVYWYRQLPEEGLKFMVYLQKENIIDESGMPKERFSAEFPKEGPSILRIQQVVRGDSAAYFCASSPPGGAEAFFGQGTRLTVV.

This chain joins TRBV5-4 and TRBJ2-6, with D perhaps matching TRBD2 (6 bases). The CDR3 spans 16 residues. Germline V gene lookup returns CDR1 SGHNT and CDR2 YYREEE (reference sequence). Trimming stripped 0 bases from V and 4 bases from J, with 11 bases between. The CDR3: CASSLDGGSGANVLTF. The CDR3 nucleotides are TGTGCCAGCAGCTTGGATGGGGGGTCCGGGGCCAACGTCCTGACTTTC.